One and the same sample provided the 26 T cell receptor beta chains below, sequenced in a study of PD-1 blockade in classical Hodgkin lymphoma. Time point defined: cycle 4 day 1 (C4D1), after more than 5 weeks of nivolumab. Every one of the patients relapsed after autologous stem cell transplantation (brentuximab vedotin exposure was variable). Only in-frame clones appear in the TCRdb table, and some are missing; sequencing was by immunoSEQ multiplex PCR. The sample has around 21,000 clones; more than 75% are singletons. The specimen comprised peripheral blood mononuclear cells (PBMCs), sampled before the fourth cycle of nivolumab. These TCRs come from a human donor with classical Hodgkin lymphoma.

The rearrangement joins TRBV7-9 to TRBJ2-3; D possibly uses TRBD1 or TRBD2 (5 bases each). This CDR3 region has 17 residues. V was trimmed by 1 base and J by 1 base, leaving 15 bases between them. Germline assignment: CDR1 SEHNR and CDR2 FQNEAQ (reference sequence). The CDR3 DNA follows: TGTGCCAGCAGCTTAGTAAGGGACCGCTTTGGCACAGATACGCAGTATTTT. Translated, it gives CASSLVRDRFGTDTQYF.

The chain uses TRBV19 and TRBJ1-2; 7 bases align to TRBD1. The V gene end was trimmed by 6 bases and the J gene end by 4 bases; junction bases not matched to a gene: 8. CDR1 and CDR2 (germline): LNHDA, SQIVND (reference sequence). This CDR3 has 14 residues. CDR3 region: CASRETGAPYGYTF. In nucleotides, the CDR3 is TGTGCCAGTAGAGAAACAGGGGCACCCTATGGCTACACCTTC.

V is TRBV6-6 and J is TRBJ2-1, with D possibly TRBD2 on 6 matching bases. Germline CDR1 reads MNHNY; CDR2 reads SVGAGI (reference sequence). Trimming stripped 1 base from V and 4 bases from J, with 11 bases between. There are 15 residues in the CDR3. The CDR3 spells CASSYWGRPYNEQFF. Written as DNA, the CDR3 is TGTGCCAGCAGTTACTGGGGGAGGCCTTACAATGAGCAGTTCTTC.

V usage is TRBV5-1 and J usage is TRBJ2-1; the match to TRBD1 covers 9 bases. Per germline, CDR1 SGHRS and CDR2 YFSETQ. The junction had 6 bases not matched to a gene; V was cut back by 4 bases and J by 4 bases. The CDR3 covers 15 residues. This CDR3 is CASSPTGGPYNEQFF. Written as DNA, the CDR3 is TGCGCCAGCAGCCCTACAGGGGGCCCTTACAATGAGCAGTTCTTC.

The table lists this clone with a few counts. The sample holds other DNA sequences that translate to the same CDR3. The rearrangement links TRBV9 to TRBJ2-2; a possible D gene is TRBD2 (5 bases). The CDR3 contains 15 residues. Looked up from germline, CDR1 is SGDLS and CDR2 is YYNGEE. The V and J ends lost 0 bases and 4 bases respectively, with 10 bases between them. As DNA, the CDR3 is TGTGCCAGCAGCGTAGGTAGAGGGAGCACCGGGGAGCTGTTTTTT. It codes for CASSVGRGSTGELFF.

In this sample, this clone turned up a few times. The genes are TRBV6-6 and TRBJ2-4, with TRBD1 matching 9 bases. Looked up from germline, CDR1 is MNHNY and CDR2 is SVGAGI (reference sequence). J lost 9 bases, V lost 4 bases, and 7 bases had no gene match. The CDR3 runs to 14 residues. The CDR3 DNA sequence: TGTGCCAGCAGTTTGGGACAGGGTAGCAGCATTCAGTACTTC. This translates into CASSLGQGSSIQYF.

The DNA for the CDR3 is TGCGCCAGCAGCCACGGGACTCATTCCTACAATGAGCAGTTCTTC. The encoded protein is CASSHGTHSYNEQFF. V gene TRBV23-1 combines with J gene TRBJ2-1, with a tentative D call TRBD2 (6 bases). TRBV23-1 is given ORF status, its function remaining uncertain. Trimming pared 6 bases from V and 1 base from J, leaving 13 bases between. The CDR3 is 15 amino acids.

The rearrangement uses TRBV7-2 and TRBJ1-5; tentatively, D is TRBD1 (5 bases). The germline V gene encodes CDR1 SGHTA and CDR2 FQGNSA. The CDR3 runs 15 residues. V was cut by 1 base and J by 3 bases, with 10 bases left in between. CDR3 loop: CASSLGGGFNQPQHF. CDR3 sequence (DNA): TGTGCCAGCAGCTTAGGGGGGGGGTTCAATCAGCCCCAGCATTTT.

This clone showed up just a few times. The germline gene is not matched at one end of the junction; a read error may be the cause. The chain couples TRBV6-5 to TRBJ2-2, with 7 bases that match TRBD1. The CDR3 is 14 amino acids. Germline V gene data show CDR1 as MNHEY and CDR2 as SVGAGI. The CDR3 here is CASSYVGQVGKLFF. The CDR3, as DNA: TGTGCCAGCAGTTACGTAGGACAGGTCGGGAAGCTGTTTTTT.

The V and J genes are TRBV28 and TRBJ2-4; D may be TRBD1 (6 bases). This CDR3 region has 15 residues. V was clipped by 5 bases and J by 2 bases, with 13 bases between them. Germline-derived CDR1 and CDR2 are MDHEN and SYDVKM. CDR3 DNA sequence: TGTGCCAGCAGTCCTCAAACAGGGACCAAAAACATTCAGTACTTC. Its protein product is CASSPQTGTKNIQYF.

This chain joins TRBV27 and TRBJ1-2; a weak D match, TRBD1 (5 bases). Trimming cost V 7 bases and J 6 bases, with 27 bases left between them. The CDR3 runs to 17 residues. Germline V CDR1 and CDR2: MNHEY, SMNVEV (reference sequence). The CDR3 DNA sequence: TGTGCCAGCAAGCCGGACGCCGGGACCCGAGGAAGGGATGGCTACACCTTC. It encodes CASKPDAGTRGRDGYTF.

This clone was counted a single time. The chain couples TRBV5-1 to TRBJ2-2; 10 bases agree with TRBD1. CDR3 length: 17 amino acids. Per germline, CDR1 SGHRS and CDR2 YFSETQ. V dropped 2 bases and J dropped 6; count of bases not matched to a gene: 10. In nucleotides, the CDR3 is TGCGCCAGCAGCTTACTAGGGACAGGGGTATTCCCCGGGGAGCTGTTTTTT. Amino acid sequence: CASSLLGTGVFPGELFF.

This rearrangement joins TRBV4-1 to TRBJ2-3; D is perhaps TRBD2 (6 bases). The CDR3 contains 15 residues. Germline CDR1 and CDR2: MGHRA and YSYEKL. V lost 4 bases to trimming and J lost 1 base, with 12 bases between them. CDR3 DNA: TGCGCCAGCAGCCTTGAGCGGGCCCGCACAGATACGCAGTATTTT. This gives the protein CASSLERARTDTQYF.

The chain links TRBV6-1 to TRBJ1-2, with TRBD1 matching over 12 bases. The CDR3 covers 16 residues. Germline values: CDR1 MNHNS, CDR2 SASEGT. J lost 6 bases, V lost 4 bases, and 9 bases had no gene match. Here the CDR3 reads CASSGGQGASPNGYTF. The CDR3, as DNA: TGTGCCAGCAGTGGGGGACAGGGGGCCTCTCCGAATGGCTACACCTTC.

This sequence joins TRBV18 and TRBJ2-3, with 7 bases matching TRBD1. CDR1 is KGHSH and CDR2 is LQKENI in the germline V gene. V dropped 0 bases and J dropped 0; count of bases not matched to a gene: 3. The CDR3 loop spans 16 amino acids. CDR3 coding DNA: TGTGCCAGCTCACCACCGTGGGACAGCAGCACAGATACGCAGTATTTT. Protein sequence: CASSPPWDSSTDTQYF.

The V gene is TRBV10-1, the J gene TRBJ1-1; D gene ambiguous. The CDR3 runs to 12 residues. Per germline, CDR1 WNHNN and CDR2 SYGVQD (reference sequence). Between the trimmed V and J ends, which lost 2 bases and 7 bases, there was a span of 8 bases. The CDR3 is CASSENLGEAFF. The CDR3 region has the DNA TGCGCCAGCAGTGAGAATCTCGGTGAAGCTTTCTTT.

The J gene is TRBJ2-6, the V gene TRBV5-1, with D perhaps assigned TRBD1 or TRBD2 (5 bases each). CDR3 length equals 18 residues. Germline V gene sequence: CDR1 SGHRS, CDR2 YFSETQ. V was clipped by 5 bases and J by 0 bases, with 18 bases between them. The CDR3 region is CASSLFGTVNSGANVLTF. CDR3 coding DNA: TGCGCCAGCAGTTTGTTTGGGACGGTTAACTCTGGGGCCAACGTCCTGACTTTC.

Comments on this clone: The same CDR3 can be traced to other DNA sequences in this sample. The chain has TRBV5-4 and TRBJ1-1; a possible D gene is TRBD1 (6 bases). Germline-derived CDR1 and CDR2 are SGHNT and YYREEE (reference sequence). The V end was cut by 0 bases, the J end by 1 base, with 7 bases between. This CDR3 region has 14 residues. CDR3 protein: CASSLGTANTEAFF. The CDR3 DNA reads as TGTGCCAGCAGCTTGGGGACAGCGAACACTGAAGCTTTCTTT.

This chain links TRBV14 with TRBJ1-2, with a possible D match to TRBD1 (6 bases). The CDR3 extends over 16 amino acids. Trimming took off 4 bases at V and 1 base at J, with 16 bases between the two ends. Germline CDR1 SGHDN, CDR2 FVKESK. The CDR3 loop is CASSPEGRGLNYGYTF. CDR3 bases: TGTGCCAGCAGCCCCGAGGGCAGGGGCCTTAACTATGGCTACACCTTC.

The rearrangement joins TRBV29-1 to TRBJ2-7; 9 positions agree with TRBD1. The V gene end was trimmed by 7 bases and the J gene end by 5 bases; junction bases not matched to a gene: 9. The CDR3 totals 13 residues. Germline lookup yields CDR1 SQVTM and CDR2 ANQGSEA. CDR3 nucleotide sequence: TGCAGCGCCCGGGACAGGGAAAATAACGAGCAGTACTTC. As protein: CSARDRENNEQYF.

The rearrangement uses TRBV10-3 and TRBJ2-7, with 9 nucleotides matching TRBD2. V dropped 5 bases and J dropped 5; count of bases not matched to a gene: 7. Germline V lookup: CDR1 ENHRY, CDR2 SYGVKD. The length of the CDR3 is 14 residues. CDR3 residues: CAISTGTSNHEQYF. The CDR3, as DNA: TGTGCCATCAGTACCGGGACTAGCAACCACGAGCAGTACTTC.

This rearrangement joins TRBV19 to TRBJ1-6, with D possibly matching TRBD1 (5 bases). Trimming took 11 bases from V and 10 from J, leaving 18 bases between them. Germline CDR1 is LNHDA and CDR2 is SQIVND (reference sequence). This CDR3 has 13 amino acids. The CDR3 protein is CASGTLGESPLHF. The DNA for the CDR3 is TGTGCCTCCGGGACCCTTGGCGAATCACCCCTCCACTTT.

V usage is TRBV5-4 and J usage is TRBJ1-4; D gene ambiguous. Germline V gene sequence: CDR1 SGHNT, CDR2 YYREEE (reference sequence). This CDR3 comprises 12 residues. Deletions cut 9 bases from V and 5 bases from J, with 11 bases between. The CDR3 sequence is CATSRGNEKLFF. The CDR3 region has the DNA TGTGCCACCTCCCGAGGAAATGAAAAACTGTTTTTT.

The chain uses TRBV28 and TRBJ1-5; D is perhaps TRBD1 (5 bases). From germline, CDR1 is MDHEN and CDR2 SYDVKM. The CDR3 extends over 17 amino acids. Trimming stripped 7 bases from V and 8 bases from J, with 27 bases between. As DNA, the CDR3 is TGTGCCAGCAACCCCCGCCACCGGGAGACAGCCCGGGAGCCCCAGCATTTT. Its protein product is CASNPRHRETAREPQHF.

V gene TRBV30 combines with J gene TRBJ1-4, with unresolved D. The germline V gene encodes CDR1 GTSNPN and CDR2 SVGIG (reference sequence). The CDR3 has 15 residues. Trimming cost V 4 bases and J 8 bases, with 20 bases left between them. CDR3 in DNA: TGTGCCTGGAATCCGGGAGACGTGGTAGGCGAAAAACTGTTTTTT. Amino acid sequence: CAWNPGDVVGEKLFF. Based on the CDR3 plus reference TRBV30 and TRBJ1-4, the full variable domain is SQTIHQWPATLVQPVGSPLSLECTVEGTSNPNLYWYRQAAGRGLQLLFYSVGIGQISSEVPQNLSASRPQDRQFILSSKKLLLSDSGFYLCAWNPGDVVGEKLFFGSGTQLSVL.

This rearrangement joins TRBV28 to TRBJ1-1, with D hard to call. The V end lost 3 bases, the J end lost 3 bases, and 5 bases lay between the germline ends. Germline CDR1 is MDHEN and CDR2 is SYDVKM. There are 12 residues in the CDR3. CDR3 sequence reads: CASSFTDTEAFF. The DNA of the CDR3 is TGTGCCAGCAGTTTCACAGACACTGAAGCTTTCTTT.